This T cell receptor (beta chain) was found in a study of T-cell memory formation after mild COVID-19. The CDR3 contains 13 residues. V was clipped by 4 bases and J by 4 bases, with 13 bases between them. Germline CDR1 and CDR2: DFQATT and SNEGSKA (reference sequence). Findings and limits, study-wide: There were some responding clones in pre-infection memory, which suggested that cross-reactive memory had joined. A balance of CD4 and CD8 characterized clones contracting day 15 to 85, whereas later expanders leaned CD4+. Proof of SARS-CoV-2 specificity was absent for the second-wave clones that crested on day 37.

Amplification by 5'RACE using constant-segment primers produced TCR alpha and TCR beta cDNA libraries that carried sample barcodes and UMIs. One entry per CDR3 protein results from TCRdb running MiXCR on the 5' RACE reads. The table includes almost 550,000 distinct CDR3 sequences, roughly 20% detected once. Comments on this clonotype: As yet, its antigen is unknown.

Sequencing input: PBMCs or a T cell subset sorted from them (not recorded which). This TCR was recovered from an adult woman who had mild COVID-19 (a few samples of this study predate the infection). Cell type and time point are not known. The genes are TRBV20-1 and TRBJ1-1, with D maybe TRBD1 (5 bases). Written as DNA, the CDR3 is TGCAGTGCTACTCGGGGGTGGGCCACTGAAGCTTTCTTT. The encoded protein is CSATRGWATEAFF.